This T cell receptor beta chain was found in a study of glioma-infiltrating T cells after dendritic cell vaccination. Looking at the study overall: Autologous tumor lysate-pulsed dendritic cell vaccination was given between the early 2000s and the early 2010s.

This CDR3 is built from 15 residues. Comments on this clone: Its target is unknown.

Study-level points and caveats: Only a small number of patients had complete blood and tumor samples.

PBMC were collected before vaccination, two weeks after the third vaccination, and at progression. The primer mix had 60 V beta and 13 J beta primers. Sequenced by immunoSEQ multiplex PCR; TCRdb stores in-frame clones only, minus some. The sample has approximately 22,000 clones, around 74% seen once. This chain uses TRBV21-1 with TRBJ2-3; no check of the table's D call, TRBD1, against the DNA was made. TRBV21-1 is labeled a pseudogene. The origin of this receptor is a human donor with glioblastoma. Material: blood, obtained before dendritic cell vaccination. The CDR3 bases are TGTGCCAGCAACAACAACAGGGCCCGCACAGATACGCAGTATTTT. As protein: CASNNNRARTDTQYF.